The 9 T cell receptor beta chains below all came from one sample that was sequenced in a study of blood T cell repertoires in COVID-19. Clones were sequenced by immunoSEQ multiplex PCR, and TCRdb holds only the in-frame ones, with some missing. The data show approximately 130,000 clones, 80% to 85% seen once. The material sequenced was PBMCs or T cells enriched from blood (not recorded which). Receptor source: a man in his thirties or forties who had recovered from COVID-19.

In its sample, this clone was seen a few times. The chain is built from TRBV9 and TRBJ2-3; no firm D call. Germline V CDR1 and CDR2: SGDLS, YYNGEE. The V gene lost 0 bases and the J gene lost 4 bases, with 6 bases spanning the gap. There are 13 residues in the CDR3. CDR3 bases: TGTGCCAGCAGCGTAGACAGCCCAGATACGCAGTATTTT. Translation: CASSVDSPDTQYF.

The CDR3 DNA reads TGCGCCAGCAGCCAATCGGGACTAGCGGGAGCGAATGAGCAGTTCTTC. Amino acid sequence: CASSQSGLAGANEQFF. The chain is built from TRBV4-1 and TRBJ2-1, with 14 bases fitting TRBD2. CDR1 is MGHRA, CDR2 YSYEKL, per germline. The CDR3 runs 16 residues. With 2 bases clipped from V and 7 bases from J, the junction kept 4 bases outside the gene matches.

Here the CDR3 reads CSVGVPTVSTDTQYF. DNA for the CDR3: TGCAGCGTTGGAGTACCGACAGTCAGCACAGATACGCAGTATTTT. The genes are TRBV29-1 and TRBJ2-3; perhaps TRBD1 as D (5 bases). V was trimmed by 4 bases and J by 0 bases, leaving 14 bases between them. The CDR3 is made up of 15 amino acids. Germline V gives CDR1 SQVTM, CDR2 ANQGSEA.

The chain couples TRBV21-1 to TRBJ1-1. TRBV21-1 is a listed pseudogene. This CDR3 is built from 14 residues. Written as DNA, the CDR3 is TGTGCCAGCAGCAGGGGGGGCAAGAACACTGAAGCTTTCTTT. Translation gives CASSRGGKNTEAFF.

The gene calls are TRBV7-3 and TRBJ1-1, with D possibly matching TRBD1 (5 bases). This CDR3 has 15 amino acids. Germline CDR1 and CDR2: SGHTA and FQGTGA. Trimming pared 6 bases from V and 2 bases from J, leaving 16 bases between. The CDR3 nucleotides are TGTGCCAGCAGATCAACCCCGGGGACTAACACTGAAGCTTTCTTT. Translation: CASRSTPGTNTEAFF.

This chain links TRBV3-1 (or the pseudogene TRBV3-2) with TRBJ1-1; maybe TRBD1 (6 bases). This CDR3 spans 13 amino acids. With 4 bases removed from V and 4 bases from J, the gap between germline ends came to 10 bases. Looked up from germline, CDR1 is LGHDT and CDR2 is YNNKEL (reference sequence). The CDR3 is CASSRGGGTEAFF. Written as DNA, the CDR3 is TGTGCCAGCAGCCGGGGAGGGGGCACTGAAGCTTTCTTT.

V and J are TRBV10-3 and TRBJ2-1; 8 nucleotides line up with TRBD2. This CDR3 comprises 15 residues. Germline assignment: CDR1 ENHRY and CDR2 SYGVKD. V trimming: 3 bases; J trimming: 5 bases; junction bases outside the gene matches: 6. The CDR3 sequence is CAISDSRGGHNEQFF. CDR3 coding DNA: TGTGCCATCAGTGATTCCCGGGGGGGACACAATGAGCAGTTCTTC.

This clone was observed a few times. V usage is TRBV7-9 and J usage is TRBJ2-7; D not certain. CDR3 length: 14 amino acids. Trimming shortened V by 1 base and J by 1 base, and 8 bases separated the two germline ends. From germline, CDR1 is SEHNR and CDR2 FQNEAQ (reference sequence). For the CDR3, the DNA is TGTGCCAGCAGCTTAGATCCCAGTTCCTACGAGCAGTACTTC. Protein: CASSLDPSSYEQYF.

CDR3 amino acids: CASSPWTGTGHEQYF. The CDR3 nucleotides read TGCGCCAGCAGCCCATGGACAGGGACAGGCCACGAGCAGTACTTC. The V and J genes are TRBV5-1 and TRBJ2-7; TRBD1 agrees at 8 bases. V was pared by 4 bases and J by 5 bases, with 11 bases of the junction left unmatched. The CDR3 is 15 amino acids. Germline assignment: CDR1 SGHRS and CDR2 YFSETQ.